The clone carrying this TCR beta chain was observed once. Its matching antigen is unknown. These data come from a study of T cell responses to AZD1222 COVID-19 vaccine. Study observations and caveats: The donor group comprised mostly white British people and more females; the analysis possibly underestimated clonal diversity.

V lost 4 bases to trimming and J lost 7 bases, with 13 bases between them. The CDR3 sequence is 14 residues long. Germline values: CDR1 LGHNA, CDR2 YNFKEQ. Libraries were prepared by immunoSEQ multiplex PCR; TCRdb keeps only in-frame clonotypes and omits some of them. This table holds some 120,000 clones, about 89% found once. The V call is TRBV4-2, the J call TRBJ2-2; the D gene is possibly TRBD1 (5 bases). The sample in question was peripheral blood, obtained 28 days after the second AZD1222 dose. The source of this sequence is an adult who received the AZD1222 COVID-19 vaccine. The CDR3 DNA follows: TGTGCCAGCAGCCTCCTAAGGGGCGGCGGGGAGCTGTTTTTT. It yields the protein CASSLLRGGGELFF.